This T cell receptor beta chain is from a study of blood T cell repertoires in COVID-19. Overall study: Samples taken during acute and convalescent COVID-19 were collected in the United States, Italy and Spain.

Seattle-derived patients entered the study during active infection and were followed longitudinally. Libraries were prepared by immunoSEQ multiplex PCR; TCRdb keeps only in-frame clonotypes and omits some of them. The sample includes about 370,000 clones, around 89% of them seen just once. The junction had 11 bases not matched to a gene; V was cut back by 3 bases and J by 11 bases. The CDR3 covers 14 residues. Germline CDR1 KGHSH, CDR2 LQKENI. The chain combines TRBV18 with TRBJ1-1, with TRBD1 identical over 8 bases. The source is a woman in her thirties with COVID-19, enrolled during active disease. The sequenced sample consisted of peripheral blood. Here the CDR3 DNA reads TGTGCCAGCTCACCCCCGGACAGGGACGGGAGTGCTTTCTTT. It yields the protein CASSPPDRDGSAFF.